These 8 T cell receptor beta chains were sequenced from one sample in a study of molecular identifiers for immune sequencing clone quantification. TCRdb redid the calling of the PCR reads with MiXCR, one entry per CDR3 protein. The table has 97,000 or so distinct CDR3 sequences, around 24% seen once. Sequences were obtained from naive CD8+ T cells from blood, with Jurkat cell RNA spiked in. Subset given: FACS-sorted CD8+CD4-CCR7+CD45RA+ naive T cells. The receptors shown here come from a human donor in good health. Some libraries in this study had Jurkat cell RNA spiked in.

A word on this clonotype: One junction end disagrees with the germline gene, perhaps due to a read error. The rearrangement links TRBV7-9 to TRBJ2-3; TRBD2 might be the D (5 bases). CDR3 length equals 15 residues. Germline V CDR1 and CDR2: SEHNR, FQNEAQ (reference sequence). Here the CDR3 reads CASSSTSSSTDTRYF. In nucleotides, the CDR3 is TGTGCCAGCAGCTCGACCAGCTCTAGCACAGATACGCGGTACTTT.

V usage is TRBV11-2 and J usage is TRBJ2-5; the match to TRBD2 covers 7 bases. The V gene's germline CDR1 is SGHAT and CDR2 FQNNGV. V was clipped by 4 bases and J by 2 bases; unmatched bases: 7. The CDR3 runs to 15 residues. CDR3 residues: CASSSISGPQETQYF. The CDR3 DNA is TGTGCCAGCAGCTCCATTAGCGGGCCTCAAGAGACCCAGTACTTC.

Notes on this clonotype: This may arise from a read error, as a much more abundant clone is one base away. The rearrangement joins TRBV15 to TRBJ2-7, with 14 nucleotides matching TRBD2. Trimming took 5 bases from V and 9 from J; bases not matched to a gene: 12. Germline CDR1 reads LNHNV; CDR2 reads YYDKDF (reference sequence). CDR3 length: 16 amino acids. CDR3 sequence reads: CATSLYPGTSGGVQYF. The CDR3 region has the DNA TGTGCCACCAGCCTCTATCCTGGGACTAGCGGGGGAGTGCAGTACTTC.

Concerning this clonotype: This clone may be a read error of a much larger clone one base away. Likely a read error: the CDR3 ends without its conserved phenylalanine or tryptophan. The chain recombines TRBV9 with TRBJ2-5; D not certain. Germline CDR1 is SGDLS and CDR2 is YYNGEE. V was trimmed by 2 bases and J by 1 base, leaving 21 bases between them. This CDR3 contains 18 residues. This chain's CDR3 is CASSVHTRAPTTQETQYL. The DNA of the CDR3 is TGTGCCAGCAGCGTTCACACAAGAGCCCCAACCACCCAAGAGACCCAGTACCTC.

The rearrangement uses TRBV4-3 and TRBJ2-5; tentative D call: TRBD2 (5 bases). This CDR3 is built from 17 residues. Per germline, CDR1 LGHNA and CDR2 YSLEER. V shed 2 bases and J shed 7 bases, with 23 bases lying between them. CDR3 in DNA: TGCGCCAGCAGCCAAAGTGGAATGCGGGCTCGAGGAGTGACCCAGTACTTC. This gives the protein CASSQSGMRARGVTQYF.

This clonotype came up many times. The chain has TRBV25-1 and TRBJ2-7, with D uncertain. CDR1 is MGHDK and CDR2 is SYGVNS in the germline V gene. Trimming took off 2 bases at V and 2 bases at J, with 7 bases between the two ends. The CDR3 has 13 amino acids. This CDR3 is CASSEGLTYEQYF. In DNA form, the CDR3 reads TGTGCCAGCAGTGAAGGGTTGACCTACGAGCAGTACTTC.

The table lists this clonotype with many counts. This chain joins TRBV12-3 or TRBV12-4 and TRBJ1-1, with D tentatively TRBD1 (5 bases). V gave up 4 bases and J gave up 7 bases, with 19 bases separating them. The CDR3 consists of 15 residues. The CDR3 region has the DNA TGTGCCAGCAGTTCTCAAGACCCGAGCGGGGGTGAAGCTTTCTTT. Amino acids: CASSSQDPSGGEAFF.

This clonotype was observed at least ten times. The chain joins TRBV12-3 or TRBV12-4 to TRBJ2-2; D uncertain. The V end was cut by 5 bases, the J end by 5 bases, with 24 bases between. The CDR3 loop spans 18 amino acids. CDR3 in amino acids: CASSPLLTRTPGTGELFF. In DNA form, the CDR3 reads TGTGCCAGCAGTCCACTTCTTACGAGAACCCCAGGAACCGGGGAGCTGTTTTTT.